This TCR beta chain was documented in a study of T cell responses to AZD1222 COVID-19 vaccine. General study points: Spike-specific TCR breadth and depth grew following two AZD1222 doses. Repertoire collection took place solely once the T cell response had peaked. Females outnumbered males among donors, who were mostly white British; clonal diversity was possibly underestimated.

Sequencing used immunoSEQ multiplex PCR; TCRdb keeps in-frame clones, though not all of them. Here the sample spans more than 100,000 clones, approximately 88% being singletons. In its sample, this clone was seen a few times. Its antigen is not identified. The CDR3 extends over 16 amino acids. V lost 5 bases to trimming and J lost 7 bases; unmatched junction nucleotides: 9. Germline CDR1 and CDR2: MNHEY and SMNVEV (reference sequence). This chain links TRBV27 with TRBJ1-6; 9 bases line up with TRBD1. This sequence was found in an adult in good health. The starting material was peripheral blood, obtained on day 0 of AZD1222 vaccination. The DNA for the CDR3 is TGTGCCAGCAGTCGGGCGACAGGGGGGGGGAATTCACCCCTCCACTTT. Its translation is CASSRATGGGNSPLHF.